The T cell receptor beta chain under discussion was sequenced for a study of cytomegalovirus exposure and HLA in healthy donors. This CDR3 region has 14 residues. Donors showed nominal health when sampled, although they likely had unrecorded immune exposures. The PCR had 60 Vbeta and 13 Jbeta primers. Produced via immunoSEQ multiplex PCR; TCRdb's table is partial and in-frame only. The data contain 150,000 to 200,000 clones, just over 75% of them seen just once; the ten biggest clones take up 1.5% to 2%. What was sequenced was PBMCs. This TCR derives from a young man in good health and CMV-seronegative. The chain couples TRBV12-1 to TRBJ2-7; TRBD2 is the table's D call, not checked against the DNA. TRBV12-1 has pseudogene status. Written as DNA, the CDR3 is TGTGCCAGCAGCCTCCGAGGGACTAATTACGAGCAGTACTTC. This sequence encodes CASSLRGTNYEQYF.